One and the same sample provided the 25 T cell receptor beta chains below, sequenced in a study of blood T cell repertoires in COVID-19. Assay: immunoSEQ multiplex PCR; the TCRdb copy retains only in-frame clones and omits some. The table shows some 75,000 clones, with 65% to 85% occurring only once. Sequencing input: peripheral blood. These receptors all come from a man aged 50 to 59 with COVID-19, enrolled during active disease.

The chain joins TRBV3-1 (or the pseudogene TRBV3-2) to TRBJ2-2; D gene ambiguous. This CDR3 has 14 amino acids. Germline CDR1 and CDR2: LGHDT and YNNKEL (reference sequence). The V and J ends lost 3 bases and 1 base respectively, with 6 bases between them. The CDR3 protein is CASSHRVNTGELFF. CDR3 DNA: TGTGCCAGCAGCCATCGGGTGAACACCGGGGAGCTGTTTTTT.

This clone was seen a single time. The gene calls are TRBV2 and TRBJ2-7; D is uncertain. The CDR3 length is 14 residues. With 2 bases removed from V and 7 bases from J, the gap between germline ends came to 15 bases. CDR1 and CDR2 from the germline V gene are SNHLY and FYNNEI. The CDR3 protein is CASSEQQVLGEQYF. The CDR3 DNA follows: TGTGCCAGCAGTGAACAGCAGGTCCTGGGTGAGCAGTACTTC.

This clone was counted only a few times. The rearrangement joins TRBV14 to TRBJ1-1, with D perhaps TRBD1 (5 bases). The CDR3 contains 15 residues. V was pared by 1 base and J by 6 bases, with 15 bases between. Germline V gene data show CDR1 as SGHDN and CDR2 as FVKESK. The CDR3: CASSQAGSGLAEAFF. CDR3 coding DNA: TGTGCCAGCAGCCAAGCGGGGTCGGGACTCGCTGAAGCTTTCTTT.

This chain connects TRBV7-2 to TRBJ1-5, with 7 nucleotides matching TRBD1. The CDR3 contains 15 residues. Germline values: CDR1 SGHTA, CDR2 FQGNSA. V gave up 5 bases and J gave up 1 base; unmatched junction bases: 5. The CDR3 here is CASSETGTSNQPQHF. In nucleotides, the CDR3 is TGTGCCAGCAGCGAGACAGGGACAAGCAATCAGCCCCAGCATTTT.

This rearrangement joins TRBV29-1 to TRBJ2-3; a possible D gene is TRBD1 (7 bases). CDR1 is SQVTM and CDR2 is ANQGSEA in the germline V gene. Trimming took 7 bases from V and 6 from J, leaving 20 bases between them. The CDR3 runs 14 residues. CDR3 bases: TGCAGCGGGAGGGGACAGAGCCTTGGGGATACGCAGTATTTT. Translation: CSGRGQSLGDTQYF.

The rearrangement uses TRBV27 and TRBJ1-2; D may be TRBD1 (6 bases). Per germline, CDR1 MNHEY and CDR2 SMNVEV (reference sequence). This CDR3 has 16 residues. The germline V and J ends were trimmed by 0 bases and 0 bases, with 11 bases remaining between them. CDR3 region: CASSLSRDTANYGYTF. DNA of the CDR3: TGTGCCAGCAGTTTATCCCGGGACACCGCTAACTATGGCTACACCTTC.

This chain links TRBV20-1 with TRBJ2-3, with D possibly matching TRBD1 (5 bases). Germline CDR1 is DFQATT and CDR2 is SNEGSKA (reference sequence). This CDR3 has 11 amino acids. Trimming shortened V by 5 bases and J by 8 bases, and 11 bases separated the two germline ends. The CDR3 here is CSAWGLGTQYF. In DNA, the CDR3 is TGCAGTGCTTGGGGCTTGGGTACGCAGTATTTT.

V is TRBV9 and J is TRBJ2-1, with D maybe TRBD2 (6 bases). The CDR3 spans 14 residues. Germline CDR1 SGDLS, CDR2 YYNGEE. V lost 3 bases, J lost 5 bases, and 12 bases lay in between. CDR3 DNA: TGTGCCAGCAGCGCATTGGAGCGGGACAATGAGCAGTTCTTC. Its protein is CASSALERDNEQFF.

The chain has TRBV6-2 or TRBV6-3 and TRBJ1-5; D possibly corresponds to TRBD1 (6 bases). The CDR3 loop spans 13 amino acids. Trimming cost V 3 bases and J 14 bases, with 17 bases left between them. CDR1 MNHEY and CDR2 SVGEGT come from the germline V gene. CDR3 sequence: CASSYSPGHLKHF. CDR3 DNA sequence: TGTGCCAGCAGTTATTCCCCGGGACACCTTAAGCATTTT.

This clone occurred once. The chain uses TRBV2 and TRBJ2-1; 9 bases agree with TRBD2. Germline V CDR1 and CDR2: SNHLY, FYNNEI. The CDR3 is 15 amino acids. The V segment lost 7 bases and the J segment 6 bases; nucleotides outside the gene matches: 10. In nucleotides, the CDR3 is TGTGCCAGCAAATTAGCGGGGGTCACTGGCAATGAGCAGTTCTTC. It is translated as CASKLAGVTGNEQFF.

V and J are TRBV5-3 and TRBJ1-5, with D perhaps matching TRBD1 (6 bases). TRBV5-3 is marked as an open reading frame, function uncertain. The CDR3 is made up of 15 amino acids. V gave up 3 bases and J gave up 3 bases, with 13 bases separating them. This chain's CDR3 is CARSCPGQINQPQHF. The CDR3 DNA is TGTGCCAGAAGCTGCCCCGGACAGATCAATCAGCCCCAGCATTTT.

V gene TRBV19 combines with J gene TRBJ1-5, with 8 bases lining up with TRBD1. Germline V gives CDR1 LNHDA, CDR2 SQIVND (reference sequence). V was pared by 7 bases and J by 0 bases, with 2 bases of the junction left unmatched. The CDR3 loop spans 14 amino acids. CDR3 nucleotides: TGTGCCAGTATGACAGGGGCTAGCAATCAGCCCCAGCATTTT. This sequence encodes CASMTGASNQPQHF.

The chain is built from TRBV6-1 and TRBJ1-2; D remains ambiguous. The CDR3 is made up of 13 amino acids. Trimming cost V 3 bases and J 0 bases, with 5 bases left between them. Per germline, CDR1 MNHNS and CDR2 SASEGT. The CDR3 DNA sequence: TGTGCCAGCAGTGAGGCAGCTAACTATGGCTACACCTTC. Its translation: CASSEAANYGYTF.

The CDR3: CASAREAGGGNEQFF. In nucleotides, the CDR3 is TGTGCCAGCGCCCGGGAAGCGGGAGGGGGAAATGAGCAGTTCTTC. The chain recombines TRBV6-4 with TRBJ2-1; TRBD2 agrees at 10 bases. CDR1 and CDR2 (germline): MRHNA, SNTAGT. With 8 bases clipped from V and 7 bases from J, the junction kept 11 bases outside the gene matches. The CDR3 extends over 15 amino acids.

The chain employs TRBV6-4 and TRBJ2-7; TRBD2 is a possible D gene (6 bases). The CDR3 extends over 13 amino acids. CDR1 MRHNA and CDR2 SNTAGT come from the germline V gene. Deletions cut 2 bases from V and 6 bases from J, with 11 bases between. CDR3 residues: CASSDRENSEQYF. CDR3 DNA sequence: TGTGCCAGCAGTGACCGGGAGAACTCCGAGCAGTACTTC.

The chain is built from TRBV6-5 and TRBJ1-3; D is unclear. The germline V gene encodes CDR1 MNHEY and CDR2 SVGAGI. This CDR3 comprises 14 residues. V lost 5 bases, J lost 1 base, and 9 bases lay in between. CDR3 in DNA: TGTGCCAGCAGTAACTTATTTTCTGGAAACACCATATATTTT. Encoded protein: CASSNLFSGNTIYF.

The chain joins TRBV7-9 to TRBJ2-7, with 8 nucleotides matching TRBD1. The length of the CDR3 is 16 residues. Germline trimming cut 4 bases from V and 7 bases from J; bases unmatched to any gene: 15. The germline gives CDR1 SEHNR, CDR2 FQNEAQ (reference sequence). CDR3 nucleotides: TGTGCCAGCAGCTACCTCATTCCGGGACAGGCCACTGAGCAGTACTTC. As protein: CASSYLIPGQATEQYF. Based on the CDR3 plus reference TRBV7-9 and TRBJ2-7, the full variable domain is DTGVSQNPRHKITKRGQNVTFRCDPISEHNRLYWYRQTLGQGPEFLTYFQNEAQLEKSRLLSDRFSAERPKGSFSTLEIQRTEQGDSAMYLCASSYLIPGQATEQYFGPGTRLTVT.

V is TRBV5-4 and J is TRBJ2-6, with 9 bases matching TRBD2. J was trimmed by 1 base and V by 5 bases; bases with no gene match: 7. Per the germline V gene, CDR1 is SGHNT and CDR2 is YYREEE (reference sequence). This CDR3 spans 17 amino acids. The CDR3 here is CASRPAGGVSGANVLTF. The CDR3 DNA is TGTGCCAGCAGACCCGCGGGGGGGGTATCTGGGGCCAACGTCCTGACTTTC.

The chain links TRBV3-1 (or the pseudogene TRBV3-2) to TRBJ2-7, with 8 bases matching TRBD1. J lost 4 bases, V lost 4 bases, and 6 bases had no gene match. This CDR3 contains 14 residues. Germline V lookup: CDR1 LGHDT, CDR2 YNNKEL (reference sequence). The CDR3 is CASSLPGQVYEQYF. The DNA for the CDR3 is TGTGCCAGCAGCCTACCGGGACAGGTGTACGAGCAGTACTTC.

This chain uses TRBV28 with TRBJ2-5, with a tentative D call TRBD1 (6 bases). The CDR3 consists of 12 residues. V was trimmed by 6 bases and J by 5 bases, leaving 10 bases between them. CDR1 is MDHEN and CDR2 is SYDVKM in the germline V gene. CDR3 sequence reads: CASSRGRETQYF. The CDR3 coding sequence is TGTGCCAGCAGCAGGGGACGGGAGACCCAGTACTTC.

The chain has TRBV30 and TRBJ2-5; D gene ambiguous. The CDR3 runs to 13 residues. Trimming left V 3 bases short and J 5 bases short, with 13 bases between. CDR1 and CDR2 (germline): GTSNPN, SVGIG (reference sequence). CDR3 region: CAWSHKSPETQYF. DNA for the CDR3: TGTGCCTGGAGCCACAAATCCCCGGAGACCCAGTACTTC.

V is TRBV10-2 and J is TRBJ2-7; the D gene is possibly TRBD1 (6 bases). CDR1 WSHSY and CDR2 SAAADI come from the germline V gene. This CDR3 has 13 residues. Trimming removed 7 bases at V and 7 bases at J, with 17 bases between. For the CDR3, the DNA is TGCGCCAGCATTGGACAGACTAAGGGTGAGCAGTACTTC. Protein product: CASIGQTKGEQYF.

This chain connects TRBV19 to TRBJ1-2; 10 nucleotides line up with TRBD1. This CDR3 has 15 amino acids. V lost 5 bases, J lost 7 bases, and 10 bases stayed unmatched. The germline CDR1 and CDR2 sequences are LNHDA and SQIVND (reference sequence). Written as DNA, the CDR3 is TGTGCCAGTAGTCCGCCTCGGACAGGGGGAGTTGGCTACACCTTC. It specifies CASSPPRTGGVGYTF.

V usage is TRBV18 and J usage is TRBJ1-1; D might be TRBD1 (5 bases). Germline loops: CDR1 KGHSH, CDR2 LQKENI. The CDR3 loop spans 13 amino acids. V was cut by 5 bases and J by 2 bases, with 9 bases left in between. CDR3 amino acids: CASSWGDNTEAFF. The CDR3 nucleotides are TGTGCCAGCTCATGGGGGGATAACACTGAAGCTTTCTTT.

CDR3: CASSQDRVAHEQYF. DNA of the CDR3: TGTGCCAGCAGTCAAGACAGGGTGGCCCACGAGCAGTACTTC. V gene TRBV28 combines with J gene TRBJ2-7, with TRBD1 matching over 7 bases. V lost 5 bases to trimming and J lost 5 bases; unmatched junction nucleotides: 9. The CDR3 covers 14 residues. Looked up from germline, CDR1 is MDHEN and CDR2 is SYDVKM.